Detailed here is one TCR beta chain. As yet, its antigen is unknown. The junction does not match germline at one end; this may be a read error. In the same sample, other DNA sequences code for this CDR3. Since all of the isolated RNA was reverse transcribed, expressed TCRB transcripts were what got sequenced. Measured with immunoSEQ multiplex PCR; TCRdb has only the in-frame clones, and not every one. The sample shows 680,000 or so clones, over 10% of them seen only once. Via CD45RO/CCR7/CD25/CD127/CD95/CD27, cells of the CD4+ naive, central memory, regulatory and stem cell-like memory subsets were sorted. Germline V gene lookup returns CDR1 GTSNPN and CDR2 SVGIG (reference sequence). CDR3 length equals 11 residues. The data were obtained in a study of beta chain features in type 1 diabetes. As for the study in general: The number of sorted cells examined across all samples was some 99,000,000.

Whole-study results and caveats: Type 1 diabetes patients had moderately but significantly shorter TCRB CDR3s in all four CD4+ subsets.

The V and J genes are TRBV30 and TRBJ1-6; tentatively, D is TRBD1 (5 bases). What was sequenced was naive CD4+ T cells from blood. This TCR was sampled from a man aged 18-30 years with type 1 diabetes. CDR3 sequence: CALRTSSPLHF. The CDR3 bases are TGTGCCTTAAGGACATCATCACCCCTCCACTTC.